This T cell receptor (beta chain) was retrieved from a study of blood T cells in healthy people across ages (dated by TCRdb to about 2015). About the investigation overall: In model experiments, template switching captured about one uniquely barcoded TCR beta cDNA molecule for every two T cells. Age-related changes in TCR beta repertoire diversity were measured in the study by deep sequencing normalized with unique cDNA molecular identifiers. The donors were divided into four age groups: young (average approximately 16 years), middle-aged (approximately 42), aged (approximately 62) and long-lived (about 80). To avoid experimental bias, donors of different ages were distributed randomly across sequencing lanes. For two donors (one aged 18 to 30 and one aged 80 or older), the study analyzed two additional independent replicas of 1 million unique cDNA reads from the same blood draw. Summary of the overall study and its limitations: Because donor CMV infection status was unknown, age-related changes in expanded clonotypes were potentially confounded. The percentage of naive T cells measured by flow cytometry correlated strongly with observed TCR beta diversity. As age increased, observed TCR beta diversity per million T cells dropped in a roughly linear way, and a significant reduction was already evident by age 40. Estimates of total diversity based on one million sequenced T cells were regarded as lower bounds and as underestimates. Since profiling was done on bulk unsorted PBMCs, naive and antigen-experienced compartments could not be conclusively compared. Compared with the aged group, the long-lived group had more naive CD4+ T cells, fewer expanded clones and increased TCR diversity, a pattern suggesting age selection.

From the germline V gene, CDR1 is MNHEY and CDR2 is SVGAGI. The CDR3, cysteine through phenylalanine, is 12 amino acids long. CDR3 DNA is the only sequence kept; it has 36 bases, read in frame from the first base. Trimming at the junction amounts to 5 bases on V and 10 bases on J, and the germline ends lie 15 bases apart. Systemically healthy Caucasian individuals from Russia, 39 in total and aged roughly 6 to 100 years, were included as donors. Each donor gave around 9.9 milliliters of peripheral blood, collected into EDTA-treated Vacutainer tubes. Ficoll-Paque density-gradient centrifugation was used to isolate PBMCs, with at least 6.5 million per sample. Trizol reagent was used to extract total RNA from the PBMCs, yielding at least 5.5 micrograms per sample. For every donor, flow cytometry on a PBMC aliquot measured the percentage of naive CD45RAhigh/CD27high T cells. A word on this clonotype: What antigen it recognizes has not been identified. Per-base qualities were not stored, and no clone one base away is much larger.

The library was generated by 5' RACE. Sequencer: Illumina HiSeq 2500. The second PCR ran for about 6 to 11 cycles and used a J-beta primer mix along with a sample-barcoded 5' primer. Each TCR beta cDNA molecule received a unique molecular identifier from a template-switch 5' adaptor carrying 12 random nucleotides. Each sample yielded at least 2.5 million CDR3-containing paired-end reads. First-strand cDNA was synthesized from all RNA with the Mint cDNA synthesis kit, primed by a TRBC-specific oligonucleotide. Following uracil-DNA glycosylase treatment, all cDNA underwent a first 18-cycle PCR with the universal primers M1SS and BC2_uni_R. In the authors' own workflow: For normalization, 1 million high-quality reads were randomly selected from each sample, with every read carrying a distinct molecular identifier. Reads with shared molecular identifiers were discarded instead of being binned into consensus sequences. MiTCR, with a Q25 quality threshold and the strictest error-elimination algorithm, was used for CDR3 identification, clonotype clustering and error correction. A nonparametric unseen species model using Euler transformation provided a lower-bound estimate of total TCR beta diversity. In-frame beta chains were kept once TCRdb had trimmed the public reads at Q25 with fastp and called clones with MiXCR. Entries are consolidated by CDR3 protein sequence, retaining the most common genes and DNA. The V and J calls shown here were made by TCRdb, not taken from the authors' results. For this sample the table gives about 780,000 distinct CDR3 sequences, of which around half were detected only once. In total, the top ten clones hold 15% to 20% of the sample.

The chain joins TRBV6-5 to TRBJ2-7; 5 matching bases give a weak D call of TRBD1. The receptor's source is a man older than 75 in good health. Sequencing was carried out using blood. The nucleotide sequence is TGTGCCAGCAGTCCTCAGTGGGGCGACCAGTACTTC. The encoded protein is CASSPQWGDQYF.